The 10 T cell receptor beta chains presented below share a single source sample, sequenced in a study of blood T cell repertoires in COVID-19. The method was immunoSEQ multiplex PCR; TCRdb's version includes in-frame clones alone and lacks a portion of them. The data hold 200,000 to 250,000 clones, with around 84% observed a single time. The sample was peripheral blood. The receptors here all came from a woman aged 70-85 years with active or convalescent COVID-19.

This chain links TRBV27 with TRBJ1-6, with D possibly being TRBD1 (5 bases). Trimming removed 2 bases from V and 8 bases from J, with 13 bases in between. This CDR3 has 15 amino acids. In germline, CDR1 is MNHEY, CDR2 SMNVEV (reference sequence). The DNA for the CDR3 is TGTGCCAGCAGTTTAGGAATAGACAGTCATTCACCCCTCCACTTT. This encodes CASSLGIDSHSPLHF.

This CDR3 reads CASSPPGQGSYTF. CDR3 nucleotides: TGCGCCAGCAGCCCGCCGGGACAGGGTTCTTACACCTTC. V and J are TRBV5-1 and TRBJ1-2; 9 bases line up with TRBD1. The trim removed 4 bases at V and 11 bases at J, leaving 9 bases unmatched. Germline V gives CDR1 SGHRS, CDR2 YFSETQ. This CDR3 comprises 13 residues.

V usage is TRBV7-2 and J usage is TRBJ2-7; D is perhaps TRBD2 (6 bases). This CDR3 has 15 amino acids. Looked up from germline, CDR1 is SGHTA and CDR2 is FQGNSA. V lost 2 bases, J lost 3 bases, and 14 bases lay in between. This chain's CDR3 is CASSLSGVGGYEQYF. In DNA form, the CDR3 reads TGTGCCAGCAGCTTATCAGGCGTCGGGGGCTACGAGCAGTACTTC.

The chain employs TRBV7-2 and TRBJ1-6, with a possible D match to TRBD1 (6 bases). The germline V gene has CDR1 SGHTA and CDR2 FQGNSA. The CDR3 is 17 amino acids. Deletions cut 6 bases from V and 0 bases from J, with 15 bases between. The CDR3: CASSLGGASSYNSPLHF. CDR3 in DNA: TGTGCCAGCAGTCTGGGGGGGGCCAGCTCCTATAATTCACCCCTCCACTTT.

The genes are TRBV15 and TRBJ2-1, with a possible D match to TRBD2 (7 bases). Trimming left V 0 bases short and J 6 bases short, with 15 bases between. This CDR3 is built from 16 residues. Germline loops: CDR1 LNHNV, CDR2 YYDKDF (reference sequence). This CDR3 is CATSRDNGGPPNEQFF. In nucleotides, the CDR3 is TGTGCCACCAGCAGAGATAACGGGGGGCCCCCCAATGAGCAGTTCTTC.

This chain uses TRBV27 with TRBJ1-4, with D possibly TRBD1 on 6 matching bases. The ends were cut back, 7 bases at V and 5 bases at J, with 14 bases in the middle. The CDR3 covers 14 residues. CDR1 MNHEY and CDR2 SMNVEV come from the germline V gene (reference sequence). DNA of the CDR3: TGTGCCAGCAATCCGCGGGGGCCGAATGAAAAACTGTTTTTT. Encoded protein: CASNPRGPNEKLFF.

This chain uses TRBV6-5 with TRBJ2-3; TRBD1 aligns across 10 bases. The germline V gene has CDR1 MNHEY and CDR2 SVGAGI. This CDR3 has 15 residues. Trimming took 5 bases from V and 3 from J; bases not matched to a gene: 5. The DNA of the CDR3 is TGTGCCAGCAGTCAGGGACAGGGGAGGACAGATACGCAGTATTTT. It is translated as CASSQGQGRTDTQYF.

The chain joins TRBV19 to TRBJ2-2; 7 bases map to TRBD1. The CDR3 loop spans 15 amino acids. Germline assignment: CDR1 LNHDA and CDR2 SQIVND (reference sequence). The ends lost 5 bases at V and 2 bases at J; junction bases unmatched: 5. CDR3 DNA: TGTGCCAGTAGTCCTAGACAGGGAAACACCGGGGAGCTGTTTTTT. It codes for CASSPRQGNTGELFF.

Only a few counts were recorded for this clone. The chain uses TRBV6-5 and TRBJ2-7; D is possibly TRBD1 (5 bases). V was shortened by 3 bases and J by 5 bases, with 17 bases between the two germline ends. Germline CDR1 and CDR2: MNHEY and SVGAGI. The CDR3 is 15 residues long. The CDR3 region has the DNA TGTGCCAGCAGTTATGGCGCAGGGCTTAAGGACGAGCAGTACTTC. It is translated as CASSYGAGLKDEQYF.

V is TRBV7-9 and J is TRBJ2-3, with 7 positions matching TRBD1. Germline loops: CDR1 SEHNR, CDR2 FQNEAQ (reference sequence). The CDR3 has 17 amino acids. V dropped 4 bases and J dropped 1; count of bases not matched to a gene: 11. The CDR3 nucleotides are TGTGCCAGCAGCTCAAACTACAGGGGCCGGGGCACAGATACGCAGTATTTT. Translating it yields CASSSNYRGRGTDTQYF.